A selection of T cell receptor beta chains follows, all from one sample in a study of blood T cell repertoires in COVID-19. Only in-frame clones appear in the TCRdb table, and some are missing; sequencing was by immunoSEQ multiplex PCR. In the table there are some 110,000 clones, around four fifths of which are singletons. Sequenced material: peripheral blood. Every receptor here comes from a man aged 70-80 years with acute or convalescent COVID-19. CDR3s include the opening cysteine and the closing phenylalanine or tryptophan.

TRBJ1-1 TRBV29-1 CSGRGTGRGAFF
TRBJ1-5 TRBV6-1 CASSETGTGQPQHF
TRBJ1-1 TRBV29-1 CSVEDTRPMNTEAFF
TRBJ1-5 TRBV2 CASNERRQNNQPQHF
TRBJ1-1 TRBV19 CASVGQGKGTEAFF
TRBJ1-5 TRBV5-3 CARTLRGGGNQPQHF
TRBJ2-1 TRBV19 CASSKQGYNEQFF
TRBJ1-2 TRBV7-8 CASSLSVGRAGYTF
TRBJ2-6 TRBV30 CAWKGAGGANVLTF
TRBJ1-1 TRBV29-1 CSVAREPFF
TRBJ2-1 TRBV24-1 CATSSPRGGSNSGRGNEQFF
TRBJ2-5 TRBV19 CASSRSDRGREETQYF
TRBJ2-3 TRBV27 CASSLGLTTDTQYF
TRBJ2-1 TRBV12-3/TRBV12-4 CASTLDRHNEQFF
TRBJ2-7 TRBV10-3 CAISGGSGYEQYF
TRBJ1-2 TRBV29-1 CSAAYSGQGAAGYTF
TRBJ2-3 TRBV11-3 CASSLTGTGSTQYF
TRBJ1-2 TRBV28 CASSFSGTGGAYGYTF
TRBJ1-1 TRBV11-3 CASSLGGGGSEAFF
TRBJ2-3 TRBV19 CASSIDRPTGTDTQYF
TRBJ2-7 TRBV11-2 CASSLDPGQWAQQYF
TRBJ2-5 TRBV2 CASSPTSGETQYF
TRBJ2-1 TRBV7-3 CASSLTGQPGGNEQFF
TRBJ1-4 TRBV5-6 CASRVNGAATNEKLFF
TRBJ1-3 TRBV10-1 CASSAVNSGNTIYF
TRBJ2-1 TRBV6-5 CASSYSLDQGNEQFF
TRBJ1-5 TRBV4-1 CASSQDNLRRDRGYQPQHF
TRBJ2-6 TRBV7-3 CASSLSFGLGANVLTF
TRBJ1-1 TRBV5-1 CASSLGREAFF
TRBJ1-1 TRBV5-4 CASSLAAGGPSNTEAFF
TRBJ2-2 TRBV3-1/TRBV3-2 CASSRSAGGSNTGELFF
TRBJ1-2 TRBV18 CASSRDRGWYGYTF
TRBJ2-7 TRBV28 CASTGGARGEQYF
TRBJ2-3 TRBV7-3 CASSLTLAGAISSRTDTQYF
TRBJ1-1 TRBV6-1 CASSESGLGNTEAFF
TRBJ2-1 TRBV14 CASSLWTGTYNEQFF
TRBJ1-5 TRBV28 CASALWGGSNQPQHF
TRBJ2-1 TRBV25-1 CASSGKGTPGSSYNEQFF
TRBJ2-7 TRBV19 CASSSATSGALGQYF
TRBJ2-7 TRBV5-1 CASSLSSGSYEQYF
TRBJ2-2 TRBV6-5 CASRLTSGGTGELFF
TRBJ1-1 TRBV9 CASSADRANTEAFF
TRBJ1-5 TRBV28 CASSLRTGTGGNQPQHF
TRBJ2-2 TRBV2 CASSVQGVGELFF
TRBJ2-3 TRBV5-1 CASSLTGLDTQYF
TRBJ2-1 TRBV7-2 CASSRDSGVYNEQFF
TRBJ1-3 TRBV6-6 CASKISGSAGNTIYF
TRBJ2-5 TRBV10-3 CAISRQEEETQYF
TRBJ2-7 TRBV6-2/TRBV6-3 CASSIAGDYEQYF
TRBJ2-1 TRBV6-1 CASSATSGTGSYNEQFF
TRBJ1-5 TRBV5-1 CASRERAGSNQPQHF
TRBJ1-1 TRBV4-1 CASSQGIGGGLWTEAFF
TRBJ2-1 TRBV9 CASSVAWSSANEQFF
TRBJ2-1 TRBV25-1 CASSDGLGALAYNEQFF
TRBJ2-7 TRBV10-1 CASSDSGTGLTYEQYF